Shown below are 20 T cell receptor beta chains from a single sample sequenced in a study of tumor and adjacent non-tumor tissue in lung cancer (dated by TCRdb to 2016 to 2019). RNA was extracted from bulk unsorted tissue and checked for quality with a NanoDrop ND-1000 and an Agilent 2100. The library was produced with multiplex PCR. TCRdb shows the sequencer as Illumina HiSeq 2500. TCRbeta libraries were constructed through three rounds of nested PCR with primers (Table S4) according to protocols modified from ARM-PCR. TCRdb reprocessing: public reads trimmed at Q25 with fastp, clones called with MiXCR, in-frame beta chains kept. Merged by CDR3 protein, the rows form single entries marked with the most common genes and DNA. The sample table holds 220,000 or so distinct CDR3 sequences, of which 70% to 75% were seen once. The ten largest clones take up 20% to 25% of the sample. The sample comprised lung tumor tissue. These receptor sequences come from a man aged 60 to 69 with non-small cell lung cancer.

Concerning this clonotype itself: A clone one base away is much larger, so this may be a read error. The V call is TRBV6-1, the J call TRBJ1-1; possible D gene TRBD1, 5 bases. The V and J ends lost 3 bases and 0 bases respectively, with 11 bases between them. CDR1 is MNHNS and CDR2 is SASEGT in the germline V gene. There are 15 residues in the CDR3. In nucleotides, the CDR3 is TGTGCCAGCAGTGATCGGGGACTAATGAACACTGAAGCTTTCTTT. Its protein product is CASSDRGLMNTEAFF.

The chain joins TRBV12-5 to TRBJ1-2; D not certain. Trimming pared 6 bases from V and 3 bases from J, leaving 20 bases between. Germline assignment: CDR1 LGHNT and CDR2 FRNRAP. The CDR3 runs to 16 residues. CDR3 amino acids: CASGPTRGRLYYGYTF. The CDR3 coding sequence is TGTGCTAGTGGACCGACACGGGGAAGATTATACTATGGCTACACCTTC.

V is TRBV5-4 and J is TRBJ2-5; 9 nucleotides agree with TRBD1. CDR1 and CDR2 from the germline V gene are SGHNT and YYREEE (reference sequence). V shed 0 bases and J 4 bases; nucleotides not matched to a gene: 1. CDR3 length: 14 amino acids. The CDR3 protein is CASSLDRGRETQYF. CDR3 nucleotide sequence: TGTGCCAGCAGCTTGGACAGGGGGCGAGAGACCCAGTACTTC.

This clonotype appeared a few times. This chain's CDR3 is CSARGLSGANVLTF. In DNA, the CDR3 is TGCAGCGCCAGAGGGTTATCTGGGGCCAACGTCCTGACTTTC. This chain joins TRBV29-1 and TRBJ2-6; perhaps TRBD2 as D (5 bases). The V gene lost 7 bases and the J gene lost 1 base, with 11 bases spanning the gap. The CDR3 has 14 amino acids. The germline CDR1 and CDR2 sequences are SQVTM and ANQGSEA. The whole variable domain, filled in from reference TRBV29-1 and TRBJ2-6, reads SAVISQKPSRDICQRGTSLTIQCQVDSQVTMMFWYRQQPGQSLTLIATANQGSEATYESGFVIDKFPISRPNLTFSTLTVSNMSPEDSSIYLCSARGLSGANVLTFGAGSRLTVL.

The chain uses TRBV6-5 and TRBJ1-1; no clear D gene. The CDR3 extends over 14 amino acids. The V gene's germline CDR1 is MNHEY and CDR2 SVGAGI. Trimming removed 6 bases from V and 0 bases from J, with 11 bases in between. In DNA form, the CDR3 reads TGTGCCAGCAGGGACGCCAGGCTGAACACTGAAGCTTTCTTT. Translating it yields CASRDARLNTEAFF.

Notes on this clonotype: This may be a read error, as it is one base from a much larger clone. The gene calls are TRBV11-2 and TRBJ2-6, with D perhaps matching TRBD1 or TRBD2 (7 bases each). Germline V gene data show CDR1 as SGHAT and CDR2 as FQNNGV. CDR3 length: 17 amino acids. Trimming cost V 8 bases and J 1 base, with 18 bases left between them. The CDR3 spells CASGLRGRGSGANVLTF. The CDR3 bases are TGTGCCAGCGGTCTTAGGGGGCGGGGGTCTGGGGCCAACGTCCTGACTTTC.

In the case of this clonotype: A read error may be the cause here, since a much bigger clone is one base away. This chain links TRBV30 with TRBJ2-2; D uncertain. V was cut by 4 bases and J by 9 bases, with 9 bases left in between. CDR3 length equals 11 residues. The germline CDR1 and CDR2 sequences are GTSNPN and SVGIG (reference sequence). The CDR3 loop is CAWTRFRELFF. CDR3 DNA sequence: TGTGCCTGGACCCGGTTCAGGGAGCTGTTTTTT.

This chain links TRBV7-3 with TRBJ1-1, with D unclear. CDR3 length equals 22 residues. Trimming removed 2 bases at V and 0 bases at J, with 31 bases between. CDR1 and CDR2 (germline): SGHTA, FQGTGA. CDR3 in amino acids: CASSLEAKGQRIRFRLNTEAFF. CDR3 nucleotide sequence: TGTGCCAGCAGCTTAGAAGCTAAAGGGCAGCGGATCCGTTTCAGACTGAACACTGAAGCTTTCTTT.

This clonotype was seen a handful of times. The chain combines TRBV7-9 with TRBJ2-2; D remains ambiguous. The CDR3 runs 15 residues. Germline V gene lookup returns CDR1 SEHNR and CDR2 FQNEAQ (reference sequence). Trimming took off 6 bases at V and 1 base at J, with 12 bases between the two ends. The CDR3 is CASRQLGENTGELFF. For the CDR3, the DNA is TGTGCCAGCAGGCAACTTGGGGAGAACACCGGGGAGCTGTTTTTT.

As to this clonotype: At one end the junction does not follow the germline gene, possibly because of a read error. The rearrangement uses TRBV6-5 and TRBJ1-2; D is unclear. The CDR3 covers 14 residues. Germline loops: CDR1 MNHEY, CDR2 SVGAGI. Here the CDR3 reads CASSFIAYPKGYAF. The CDR3 DNA sequence: TGTGCCAGCAGTTTCATAGCCTATCCCAAGGGCTACGCCTTC.

To note about this clonotype: One base away lies a much larger clone, so this may be a sequencing read error. The CDR3 spells CSATSPGTWDNSPLHF. The DNA for the CDR3 is TGCAGTGCTACCTCACCCGGGACATGGGATAATTCACCCCTCCACTTT. The gene calls are TRBV20-1 and TRBJ1-6, with TRBD1 as a possible D gene (6 bases). The CDR3 sequence is 16 residues long. CDR1 and CDR2 from the germline V gene are DFQATT and SNEGSKA (reference sequence). Trimming removed 4 bases from V and 5 bases from J, with 18 bases in between.

Worth noting for this clonotype: This may be a read error: a much more frequent sequence differs by one nucleotide. The V and J genes are TRBV29-1 and TRBJ2-1; tentative D call: TRBD1 (5 bases). Deletions cut 4 bases from V and 9 bases from J, with 13 bases between. This CDR3 contains 12 residues. Germline CDR1 and CDR2: SQVTM and ANQGSEA. The CDR3 region is CSVGRFDSEQFF. The CDR3 DNA sequence: TGCAGCGTTGGCAGGTTTGACAGTGAGCAGTTCTTC.

Concerning this clonotype itself: A read error may be the cause here, since a much bigger clone is one base away. CDR3 sequence (DNA): TGTGCCAGCTGTTACTCGACTAGCGGGAACAATGAGCAGTTCTTC. Encoded protein: CASCYSTSGNNEQFF. The chain uses TRBV6-2 or TRBV6-3 and TRBJ2-1; 11 bases map to TRBD2. This CDR3 region has 15 residues. CDR1 is MNHEY and CDR2 is SVGEGT in the germline V gene.

The chain recombines TRBV4-1 with TRBJ2-5; D gene unclear. The germline V gene encodes CDR1 MGHRA and CDR2 YSYEKL. Trimming shortened V by 0 bases and J by 5 bases, and 1 base separated the two germline ends. The CDR3 consists of 11 residues. The CDR3 DNA reads TGCGCCAGCAGCCAAGAGGAGACCCAGTACTTC. Translation gives CASSQEETQYF.

In the case of this clonotype: A much larger clone differs by one base, so this may be a read error. The chain couples TRBV6-2 or TRBV6-3 to TRBJ2-7, with D uncertain. V was shortened by 6 bases and J by 9 bases, with 21 bases between the two germline ends. The CDR3 has 14 amino acids. CDR1 and CDR2 from the germline V gene are MNHEY and SVGEGT. CDR3 sequence: CASSSRSRPEAQYF. The CDR3 DNA is TGTGCCAGCAGCTCCCGGTCCCGACCCGAAGCGCAGTACTTC.

Of note for this clonotype: Since a much larger clone is just one base distant, this may be a read error. V and J are TRBV10-2 and TRBJ1-1; D is uncertain. The CDR3 consists of 14 residues. Germline CDR1 is WSHSY and CDR2 is SAAADI. CDR3: CTSSEGYPNTEAFF. The CDR3 coding sequence is TGCACCAGCAGTGAAGGGTACCCGAACACTGAAGCTTTCTTT.

A word on this clonotype: The germline gene is not matched at one end of the junction; a read error may be the cause. CDR3 protein: CVSSFGRGWTEVFF. The CDR3 region has the DNA TGTGTCAGCAGCTTCGGCAGGGGGTGGACTGAAGTTTTCTTT. The rearrangement links TRBV5-5 to TRBJ1-1; 7 bases are a match to TRBD1. CDR3 size: 14 residues. Germline V gives CDR1 SGHKS, CDR2 YYEKEE (reference sequence).

In the case of this clonotype: A read error is possible here, since a much larger clone lies one base away. V is TRBV28 and J is TRBJ1-2; D call uncertain. Germline-derived CDR1 and CDR2 are MDHEN and SYDVKM. The CDR3 runs 14 residues. V dropped 7 bases and J dropped 8 bases, with 20 bases sitting between them. The CDR3 region is CASTLGGRPSGYTF. The CDR3 DNA reads TGTGCCAGCACCCTAGGAGGGAGACCGTCGGGCTACACCTTC.

As to this clonotype: Likely a read error: the CDR3 ends without its conserved phenylalanine or tryptophan. This sequence joins TRBV4-2 and TRBJ2-7; D is possibly TRBD2 (6 bases). Trimming pared 4 bases from V and 0 bases from J, leaving 13 bases between. The length of the CDR3 is 15 residues. The germline CDR1 and CDR2 sequences are LGHNA and YNFKEQ. The CDR3 DNA follows: TGTGCCAGCAGCCCTCTGGGACTGCACTCCTACGAGCAGTACTCC. Encoded protein: CASSPLGLHSYEQYS.

Comments on this clonotype: An end of the junction differs from the germline gene, which may be a read error. V usage is TRBV4-2 and J usage is TRBJ2-1; no firm D call. CDR3 length: 15 amino acids. Germline V gene data show CDR1 as LGHNA and CDR2 as YNFKEQ. The CDR3 loop reads CVSSQPVSSYTEQFF. The CDR3 nucleotides read TGTGTCAGCAGCCAACCTGTCTCTTCCTACACTGAGCAGTTCTTC.